This TCR beta chain was sequenced in a study of blood T cell repertoires in COVID-19. The CDR3 is made up of 22 amino acids. V was pared by 4 bases and J by 3 bases, with 34 bases between. Using immunoSEQ multiplex PCR, the repertoire was profiled, and TCRdb retains in-frame clones only, with some absent. The sample lists about 170,000 clones, around 83% occurring once. The sequence was collected from a woman between 45 and 65 years old in a cohort exposed to, infected with or recovered from COVID-19 (not recorded which). The rearrangement links TRBV23-1 to TRBJ2-1; D might be TRBD1 (11 bases). TRBV23-1 belongs to the ORF category, with a function that is uncertain. Specimen: PBMCs or T cells enriched from blood (not recorded which). The CDR3 protein is CASSPDRGPGLAGDSLYNEQFF. DNA for the CDR3: TGCGCCAGCAGTCCGGACAGGGGGCCGGGGCTAGCGGGAGACTCCCTCTACAATGAGCAGTTCTTC.